This is a list of T cell receptor beta chains from one sample in a study of technical replicates of blood from several donors. The assay was immunoSEQ multiplex PCR, and TCRdb's table has in-frame clones only and misses some. This table has roughly 76,000 clones, approximately 86% appearing once. Sequencing was done on a sample of PBMCs. Every receptor here comes from a human donor in good health. Some clones in this sample may be carry-over from other donors' samples. Both conserved end residues are part of each CDR3. D genes are given only for firm matches. Clone size is stated in some rows and not others, as once, few, many or a class when expanded.

TRBV6-6	14	.	.	TRBJ2-7	CASSYGTGEWEQYF
TRBV20-1	11	.	.	TRBJ1-1	CSAWGGTEAFF
TRBV4-2	17	.	TRBD2	TRBJ2-3	CASSQNPSGVTIDTQYF
TRBV5-1	13	.	TRBD1	TRBJ1-2	CASTRDRGYGYTF
TRBV29-1	13	.	.	TRBJ2-7	CSVSPGQIYEQYF
TRBV5-4	12	.	.	TRBJ1-2	CASSFGRDGYTF
TRBV6-8	16	.	.	TRBJ1-2	CASSYLRAGVGSGYTF
TRBV6-1	13	.	.	TRBJ2-5	CASRYRPKETQYF
TRBV4-2	19	.	TRBD2	TRBJ2-5	CASSQGAGASGGWMETQYF
TRBV18	14	.	.	TRBJ1-1	CASSPPDRNTEAFF
TRBV13	16	.	TRBD1	TRBJ2-3	CASSRPGTGPPDTQYF
TRBV18	12	.	.	TRBJ1-2	CASSPKEWGYTF
TRBV5-1	14	.	.	TRBJ2-3	CASAQQGSTDTQYF
TRBV4-1	16	.	TRBD1	TRBJ1-1	CASSQAGGASNTEAFF
TRBV30	14	.	.	TRBJ2-5	CAWSPGHLQETQYF
TRBV9	16	.	TRBD2	TRBJ2-1	CASSVGLAGVYNEQFF
TRBV1	17	.	.	TRBJ1-5	CTSSQNRDRGDYQPQHF
TRBV4-3	14	.	.	TRBJ2-2	CASSPGGYTGELFF
TRBV7-6	14	.	TRBD1	TRBJ1-1	CASSSATGGTEAFF
TRBV14	13	.	.	TRBJ2-3	CASSQDPTDTQYF
TRBV5-6	17	.	TRBD2	TRBJ2-5	CASSLFRGSGFQETQYF
TRBV6-1	18	few	.	TRBJ2-7	CASSEEPHTNTRTYEQYF
TRBV20-1	11	.	.	TRBJ2-5	CSVAAGETQYF
TRBV5-1	16	.	.	TRBJ1-1	CASARGGTNPNTEAFF
TRBV20-1	11	.	.	TRBJ2-7	CSPTGGYEQYF
TRBV29-1	12	.	TRBD1	TRBJ1-2	CSVSRDRGMYTF
TRBV19	15	.	.	TRBJ1-5	CASSRYRPSNQPQHF
TRBV6-5	13	.	TRBD1	TRBJ2-5	CASSRTGFVTQYF
TRBV6-5	14	few	.	TRBJ1-1	CASSYGGMNTEAFF
TRBV5-1	15	.	TRBD2	TRBJ2-5	CASSLVRGGAGTQYF
TRBV29-1	11	.	.	TRBJ1-1	CSVDVYTEAFF
TRBV6-1	17	few	TRBD2	TRBJ2-3	CASSEPLALSGADTQYF
TRBV4-2	16	.	.	TRBJ2-6	CASSQASGVGANVLTF
TRBV27	14	once	.	TRBJ1-1	CASSPRLSGTEAFF
TRBV19	17	.	TRBD1	TRBJ1-5	CASSFQVGQGLNQPQHF
TRBV5-1	16	.	TRBD2	TRBJ2-1	CASSFFSGLSYNEQFF
TRBV6-6	13	.	.	TRBJ1-2	CASSRQANYGYTF
TRBV4-3	14	once	.	TRBJ2-7	CASSSGSESYEQYF
TRBV15	15	few	TRBD2	TRBJ2-7	CATSSSRGVPYEQYF
TRBV7-9	16	.	TRBD1	TRBJ2-1	CASSLATGGLFNEQFF
TRBV29-1	15	.	TRBD1	TRBJ1-1	CSVEDDRGHDTEAFF
TRBV4-3	16	.	.	TRBJ1-2	CASSQNQGRFNYGYTF
TRBV7-6	15	.	TRBD2	TRBJ2-7	CASSLLAGGGYEQYF
TRBV5-1	19	.	TRBD1	TRBJ1-2	CASSRRGADRDGFNYGYTF
TRBV30	11	.	TRBD1	TRBJ2-7	CAWEQGYEQYF
TRBV6-6	15	.	.	TRBJ2-5	CASGRDRRGGETQYF
TRBV12-1	16	.	.	TRBJ1-4	CASSGKDRALGEKLFF
TRBV6-1	15	once	TRBD1	TRBJ1-2	CASLTGTGNLYGYTF
TRBV7-8	12	.	TRBD2	TRBJ2-4	CASSPWEGPAKF
TRBV10-3	16	.	TRBD2	TRBJ2-5	CATHRGLADRQETQYF
TRBV12-1	15	.	.	TRBJ1-2	CASSLQGTPLSGYTF
TRBV27	17	.	.	TRBJ2-7	CASNRLPPGIRKYEQYF
TRBV6-6	15	.	.	TRBJ2-1	CASRLGTPAYNEQFF